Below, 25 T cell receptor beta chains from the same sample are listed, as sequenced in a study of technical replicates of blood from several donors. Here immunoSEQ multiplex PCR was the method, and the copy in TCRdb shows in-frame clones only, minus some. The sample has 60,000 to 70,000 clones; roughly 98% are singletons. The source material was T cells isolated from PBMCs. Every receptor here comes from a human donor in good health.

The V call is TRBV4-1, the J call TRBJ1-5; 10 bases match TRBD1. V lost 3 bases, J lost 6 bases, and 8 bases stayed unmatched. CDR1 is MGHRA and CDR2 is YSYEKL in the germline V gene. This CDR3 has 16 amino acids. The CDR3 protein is CASSQGGQGTSQPQHF. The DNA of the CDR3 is TGCGCCAGCAGCCAGGGGGGACAGGGGACCAGTCAGCCCCAGCATTTT.

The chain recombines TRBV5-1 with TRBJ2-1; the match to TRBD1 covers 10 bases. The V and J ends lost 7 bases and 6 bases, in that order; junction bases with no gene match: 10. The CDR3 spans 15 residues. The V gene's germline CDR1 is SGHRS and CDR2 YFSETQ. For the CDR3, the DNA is TGCGCCAGCGGGTCGGGGACAGGGGTCGGCAATGAGCAGTTCTTC. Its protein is CASGSGTGVGNEQFF.

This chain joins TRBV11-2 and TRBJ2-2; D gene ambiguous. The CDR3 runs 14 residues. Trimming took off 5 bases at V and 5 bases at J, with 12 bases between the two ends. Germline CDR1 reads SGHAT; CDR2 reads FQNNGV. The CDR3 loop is CASSQRTSTGELFF. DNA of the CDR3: TGTGCCAGCAGCCAGCGAACTTCAACCGGGGAGCTGTTTTTT.

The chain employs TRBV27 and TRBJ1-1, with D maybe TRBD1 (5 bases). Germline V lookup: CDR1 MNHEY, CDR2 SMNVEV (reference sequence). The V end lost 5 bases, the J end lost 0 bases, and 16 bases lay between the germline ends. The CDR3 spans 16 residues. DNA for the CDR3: TGTGCCAGCAGTCCTACCATTGGGGGGATGAACACTGAAGCTTTCTTT. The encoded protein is CASSPTIGGMNTEAFF.

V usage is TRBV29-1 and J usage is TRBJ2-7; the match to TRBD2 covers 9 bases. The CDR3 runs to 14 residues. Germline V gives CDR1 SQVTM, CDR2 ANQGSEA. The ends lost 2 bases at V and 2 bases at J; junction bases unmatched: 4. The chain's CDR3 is CSVERLAGTYEQYF. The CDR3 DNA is TGCAGCGTTGAACGGCTAGCGGGAACCTACGAGCAGTACTTC.

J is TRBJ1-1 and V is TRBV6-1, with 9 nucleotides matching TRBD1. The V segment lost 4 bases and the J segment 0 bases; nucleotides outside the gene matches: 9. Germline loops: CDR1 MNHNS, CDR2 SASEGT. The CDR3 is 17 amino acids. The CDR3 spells CASSGRQGGPLNTEAFF. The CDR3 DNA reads TGTGCCAGCAGTGGCCGACAGGGGGGACCTTTGAACACTGAAGCTTTCTTT.

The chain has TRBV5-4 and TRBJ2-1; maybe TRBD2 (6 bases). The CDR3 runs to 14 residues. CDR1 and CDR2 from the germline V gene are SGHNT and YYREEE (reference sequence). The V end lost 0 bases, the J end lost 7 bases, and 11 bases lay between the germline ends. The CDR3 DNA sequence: TGTGCCAGCAGCTTGGCGGGGGAGAGGAATGAGCAGTTCTTC. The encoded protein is CASSLAGERNEQFF.

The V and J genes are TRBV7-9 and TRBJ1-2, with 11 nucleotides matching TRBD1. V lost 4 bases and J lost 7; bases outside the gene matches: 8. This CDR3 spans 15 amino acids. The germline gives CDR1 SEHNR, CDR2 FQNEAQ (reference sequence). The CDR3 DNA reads TGTGCCAGCAGCTCAGGACAGGGGGCCTCTTCTGGCTACACCTTC. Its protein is CASSSGQGASSGYTF.

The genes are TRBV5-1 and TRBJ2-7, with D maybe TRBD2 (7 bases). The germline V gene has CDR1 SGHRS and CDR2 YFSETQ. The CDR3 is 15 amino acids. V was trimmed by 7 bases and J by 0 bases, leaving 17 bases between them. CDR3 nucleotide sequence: TGCGCCAGCGGGGGGCTCAGCGGGGCCTCCTACGAGCAGTACTTC. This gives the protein CASGGLSGASYEQYF.

The CDR3: CASSFLRSTRDRREKLFF. For the CDR3, the DNA is TGTGCCAGCAGTTTTCTCCGGTCAACGCGCGACAGGAGGGAAAAACTGTTTTTT. The chain is built from TRBV28 and TRBJ1-4; a weak D match, TRBD1 (6 bases). The CDR3 is 18 residues long. V was pared by 3 bases and J by 8 bases, with 25 bases between. Germline V CDR1 and CDR2: MDHEN, SYDVKM.

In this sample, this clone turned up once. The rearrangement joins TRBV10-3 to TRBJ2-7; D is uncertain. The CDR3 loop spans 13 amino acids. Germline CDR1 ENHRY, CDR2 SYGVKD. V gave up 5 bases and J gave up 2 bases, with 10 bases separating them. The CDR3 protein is CAISKELTYEQYF. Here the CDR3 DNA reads TGTGCCATCAGTAAGGAGTTAACCTACGAGCAGTACTTC.

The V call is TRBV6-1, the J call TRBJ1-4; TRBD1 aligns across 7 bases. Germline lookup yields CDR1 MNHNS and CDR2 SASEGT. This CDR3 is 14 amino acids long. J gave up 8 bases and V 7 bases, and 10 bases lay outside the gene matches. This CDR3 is CASMIYGTAEKLFF. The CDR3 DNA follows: TGTGCCAGCATGATATACGGGACAGCCGAAAAACTGTTTTTT.

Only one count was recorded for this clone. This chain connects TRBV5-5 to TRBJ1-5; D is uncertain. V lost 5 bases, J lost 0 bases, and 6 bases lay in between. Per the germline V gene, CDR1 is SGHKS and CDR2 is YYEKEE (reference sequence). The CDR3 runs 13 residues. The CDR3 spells CASSLASNQPQHF. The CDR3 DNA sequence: TGTGCCAGCAGTCTAGCTAGCAATCAGCCCCAGCATTTT.

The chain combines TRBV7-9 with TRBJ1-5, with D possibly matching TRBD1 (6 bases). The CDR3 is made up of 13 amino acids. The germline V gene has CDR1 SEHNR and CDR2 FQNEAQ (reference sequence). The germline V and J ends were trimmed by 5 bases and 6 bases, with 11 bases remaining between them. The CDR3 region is CASSLQGSQPQHF. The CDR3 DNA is TGTGCCAGCAGCCTCCAGGGGAGTCAGCCCCAGCATTTT.

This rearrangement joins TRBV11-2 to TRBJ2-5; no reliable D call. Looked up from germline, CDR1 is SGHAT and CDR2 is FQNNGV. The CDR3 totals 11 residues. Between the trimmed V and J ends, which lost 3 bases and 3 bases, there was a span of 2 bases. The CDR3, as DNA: TGTGCCAGCAGCTTCAAAGAGACCCAGTACTTC. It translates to CASSFKETQYF.

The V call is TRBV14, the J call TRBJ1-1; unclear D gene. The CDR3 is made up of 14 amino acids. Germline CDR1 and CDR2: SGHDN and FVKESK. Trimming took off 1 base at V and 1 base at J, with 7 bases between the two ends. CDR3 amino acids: CASSQVYTNTEAFF. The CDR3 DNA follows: TGTGCCAGCAGCCAAGTTTACACGAACACTGAAGCTTTCTTT.

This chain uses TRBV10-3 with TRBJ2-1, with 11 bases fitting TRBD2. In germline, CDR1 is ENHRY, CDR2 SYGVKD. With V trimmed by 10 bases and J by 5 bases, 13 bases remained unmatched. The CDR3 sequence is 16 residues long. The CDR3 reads CASRNRTSGFHNEQFF. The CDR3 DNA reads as TGTGCCAGCAGAAACCGGACTAGCGGGTTTCACAATGAGCAGTTCTTC.

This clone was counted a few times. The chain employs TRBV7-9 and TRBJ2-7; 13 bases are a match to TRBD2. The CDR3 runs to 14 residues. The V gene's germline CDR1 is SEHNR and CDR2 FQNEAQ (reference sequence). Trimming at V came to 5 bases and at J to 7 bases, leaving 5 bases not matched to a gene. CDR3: CASSGGTSGNEQYF. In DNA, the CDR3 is TGTGCCAGCAGCGGAGGGACTAGCGGGAATGAGCAGTACTTC. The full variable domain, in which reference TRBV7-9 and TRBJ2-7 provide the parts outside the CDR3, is DTGVSQNPRHKITKRGQNVTFRCDPISEHNRLYWYRQTLGQGPEFLTYFQNEAQLEKSRLLSDRFSAERPKGSFSTLEIQRTEQGDSAMYLCASSGGTSGNEQYFGPGTRLTVT.

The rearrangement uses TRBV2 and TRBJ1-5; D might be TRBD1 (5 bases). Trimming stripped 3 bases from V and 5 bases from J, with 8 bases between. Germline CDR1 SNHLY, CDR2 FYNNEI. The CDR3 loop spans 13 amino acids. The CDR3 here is CASSDRVDQPQHF. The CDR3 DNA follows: TGTGCCAGCAGTGACAGGGTCGATCAGCCCCAGCATTTT.

The CDR3 reads CASSYSGGTGMVYTF. CDR3 coding DNA: TGTGCCAGCAGTTACTCGGGCGGGACAGGGATGGTCTACACCTTC. The chain combines TRBV6-5 with TRBJ1-2; TRBD1 aligns across 9 bases. The germline CDR1 and CDR2 sequences are MNHEY and SVGAGI. Unmatched junction bases numbered 9, after V lost 0 bases and J lost 10 bases. This CDR3 spans 15 amino acids.

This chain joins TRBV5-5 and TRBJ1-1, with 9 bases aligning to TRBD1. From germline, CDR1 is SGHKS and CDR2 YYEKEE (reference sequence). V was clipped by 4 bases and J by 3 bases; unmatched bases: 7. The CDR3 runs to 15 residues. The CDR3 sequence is CASSPRQGGDTEAFF. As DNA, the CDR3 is TGTGCCAGCAGCCCCCGACAGGGGGGGGACACTGAAGCTTTCTTT.

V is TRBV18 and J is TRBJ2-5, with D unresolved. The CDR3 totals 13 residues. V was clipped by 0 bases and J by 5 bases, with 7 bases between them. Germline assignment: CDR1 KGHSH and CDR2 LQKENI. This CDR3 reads CASSPPNEETQYF. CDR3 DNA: TGTGCCAGCTCACCACCAAACGAGGAGACCCAGTACTTC. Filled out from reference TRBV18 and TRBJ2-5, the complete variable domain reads NAGVMQNPRHLVRRRGQEARLRCSPMKGHSHVYWYRQLPEEGLKFMVYLQKENIIDESGMPKERFSAEFPKEGPSILRIQQVVRGDSAAYFCASSPPNEETQYFGPGTRLLVL.

CDR3 residues: CASSLDDGFTGELFF. DNA for the CDR3: TGCGCCAGCAGCTTGGATGACGGGTTCACCGGGGAGCTGTTTTTT. The rearrangement joins TRBV5-1 to TRBJ2-2; D gene uncertain. The V gene lost 0 bases and the J gene lost 4 bases, with 10 bases spanning the gap. There are 15 residues in the CDR3. In germline, CDR1 is SGHRS, CDR2 YFSETQ.

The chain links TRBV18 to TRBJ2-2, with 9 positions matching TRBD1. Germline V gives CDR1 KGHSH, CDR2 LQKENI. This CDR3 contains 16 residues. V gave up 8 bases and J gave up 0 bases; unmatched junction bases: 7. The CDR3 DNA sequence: TGTGCCAGCCTACGGGACAGGGCATCGAACACCGGGGAGCTGTTTTTT. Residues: CASLRDRASNTGELFF. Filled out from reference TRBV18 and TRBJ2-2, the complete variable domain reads NAGVMQNPRHLVRRRGQEARLRCSPMKGHSHVYWYRQLPEEGLKFMVYLQKENIIDESGMPKERFSAEFPKEGPSILRIQQVVRGDSAAYFCASLRDRASNTGELFFGEGSRLTVL.

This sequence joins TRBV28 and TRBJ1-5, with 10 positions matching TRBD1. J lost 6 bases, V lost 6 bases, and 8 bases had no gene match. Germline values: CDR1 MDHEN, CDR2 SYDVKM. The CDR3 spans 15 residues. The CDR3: CASRAGQGVVQPQHF. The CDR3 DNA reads TGTGCCAGCAGGGCTGGACAGGGGGTAGTTCAGCCCCAGCATTTT. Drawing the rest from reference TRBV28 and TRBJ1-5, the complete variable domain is DVKVTQSSRYLVKRTGEKVFLECVQDMDHENMFWYRQDPGLGLRLIYFSYDVKMKEKGDIPEGYSVSREKKERFSLILESASTNQTSMYLCASRAGQGVVQPQHFGDGTRLSIL.